The source of this TCR beta chain is a study of regulatory T cells in long-lasting Graves disease. This clonotype was detected a few times. Its specificity is unknown. Building of the TCR beta libraries involved iRepertoire HTBI primers and Arm-PCR of CDR3 regions. Via MiXCR, TCRdb re-called the multiplex PCR reads, giving one row per CDR3 protein. Of some 560,000 distinct CDR3 sequences listed, about 16% are singletons. The time point was: newly diagnosed GD, antithyroid drugs for less than 3 months. PBMCs were the source of the RNA used for TCR sequencing. CDR1 and CDR2 from the germline V gene are MDHEN and SYDVKM. The junction had 6 bases not matched to a gene; V was cut back by 3 bases and J by 3 bases. The CDR3 is 15 residues long. Study conclusions and caveats: The number of shared public clonotypes was higher in persistent patients (roughly 2,800) than new patients (around 890).

This sample also belongs to another study, concerning T cells in Graves' hyperthyroidism and ophthalmopathy.

The sequence was obtained from a woman in her forties or fifties with Graves disease. The gene calls are TRBV28 and TRBJ1-2; TRBD1 agrees at 8 bases. The sequencing used peripheral blood mononuclear cells (PBMCs), collected at new diagnosis, from a patient treated with antithyroid drugs. The CDR3, as DNA: TGTGCCAGCAGTTTGCTGACAGGGGCTGACTATGGCTACACCTTC. Translated: CASSLLTGADYGYTF.